The 14 T cell receptor beta chains listed next were all sequenced from one sample in a study of response to subunit inactivated influenza vaccine. TCRdb independently ran MiXCR on the RT-PCR reads; one entry per CDR3 protein. The sample has 500,000 to 550,000 distinct CDR3 sequences; 7.6% are singletons. The material sequenced was PBMCs from blood, taken about 23 months after vaccination. The receptors come from a man aged 50-75 years who received an inactivated influenza vaccine.

This clonotype was observed at least ten times. CDR3 DNA: TGTGCCAGCAGTTTTGGGACTTCCTACAATGAGCAGTTCTTC. Protein sequence: CASSFGTSYNEQFF. The rearrangement uses TRBV12-3 or TRBV12-4 and TRBJ2-1; D may be TRBD2 (6 bases). V lost 3 bases and J 1 base, leaving 7 bases between the germline ends. CDR3 length: 14 residues.

This chain joins TRBV7-9 and TRBJ2-7; 8 bases match TRBD1. The length of the CDR3 is 15 residues. The germline V gene has CDR1 SEHNR and CDR2 FQNEAQ (reference sequence). V gave up 3 bases and J gave up 5 bases; unmatched junction bases: 9. This chain's CDR3 is CASSFWADRVDEQYF. The CDR3 DNA reads as TGTGCCAGCAGCTTTTGGGCGGACAGGGTCGACGAGCAGTACTTC.

This clonotype turned up a few times. This chain links TRBV7-9 with TRBJ2-7; D gene uncertain. CDR1 SEHNR and CDR2 FQNEAQ come from the germline V gene (reference sequence). This CDR3 has 14 residues. V shed 5 bases and J shed 1 base, with 12 bases lying between them. In DNA, the CDR3 is TGTGCCAGCAGCCAGACCCAGGTATCCTACGAGCAGTACTTC. Its protein is CASSQTQVSYEQYF.

The table lists this clonotype with a few counts. The chain is built from TRBV11-1 and TRBJ2-7, with TRBD1 matching 11 bases. Per the germline V gene, CDR1 is SGHAT and CDR2 is FQDESV (reference sequence). The CDR3 is 13 residues long. V lost 5 bases to trimming and J lost 7 bases; unmatched junction nucleotides: 4. The CDR3 loop reads CASSQWDRGEQYF. The CDR3 DNA reads TGTGCCAGCAGCCAATGGGACAGGGGGGAGCAGTACTTC.

This clonotype was detected ten times or more. The rearrangement links TRBV11-2 to TRBJ2-1, with D unclear. The CDR3 consists of 11 residues. V lost 8 bases and J 15 bases, leaving 17 bases between the germline ends. Germline-derived CDR1 and CDR2 are SGHAT and FQNNGV. CDR3 protein: CASLSSFRVFF. The CDR3 DNA is TGTGCCAGCCTTTCTTCGTTCCGCGTGTTCTTC.

This clonotype was detected only a few times. This rearrangement joins TRBV5-1 to TRBJ2-7; TRBD2 agrees at 11 bases. The junction had 8 bases not matched to a gene; V was cut back by 3 bases and J by 0 bases. The germline CDR1 and CDR2 sequences are SGHRS and YFSETQ. This CDR3 is 17 amino acids long. The CDR3 region is CASSSSTSGAISYEQYF. As DNA, the CDR3 is TGCGCCAGCAGCTCTTCGACTAGCGGGGCTATCTCCTACGAGCAGTACTTC.

The J gene is TRBJ2-7, the V gene TRBV20-1; 7 bases map to TRBD1. The CDR3 has 14 amino acids. V lost 4 bases to trimming and J lost 3 bases; unmatched junction nucleotides: 9. Germline lookup yields CDR1 DFQATT and CDR2 SNEGSKA (reference sequence). The CDR3 bases are TGCAGTGCTACCAGGACAGGCCCAGACTACGAGCAGTACTTC. Amino acid sequence: CSATRTGPDYEQYF.

This clonotype was observed a few times. The chain has TRBV2 and TRBJ2-7, with 7 nucleotides matching TRBD1. There are 15 residues in the CDR3. The V and J ends lost 7 bases and 2 bases, in that order; junction bases with no gene match: 11. Germline V gene data show CDR1 as SNHLY and CDR2 as FYNNEI. This chain's CDR3 is CASTTGQLKTYEQYF. CDR3 sequence (DNA): TGTGCCAGCACCACGGGACAGCTTAAAACCTACGAGCAGTACTTC. Using reference TRBV2 and TRBJ2-7 for the parts outside the CDR3, the full variable domain is EPEVTQTPSHQVTQMGQEVILRCVPISNHLYFYWYRQILGQKVEFLVSFYNNEISEKSEIFDDQFSVERPDGSNFTLKIRSTKLEDSAMYFCASTTGQLKTYEQYFGPGTRLTVT.

This chain uses TRBV28 with TRBJ1-2; 8 nucleotides match TRBD1. V was clipped by 6 bases and J by 8 bases; unmatched bases: 14. This CDR3 is 15 amino acids long. Looked up from germline, CDR1 is MDHEN and CDR2 is SYDVKM. CDR3 loop: CASSPAGGESRGYTF. The CDR3 DNA follows: TGTGCCAGCAGCCCCGCAGGGGGCGAATCGCGCGGCTACACCTTC.

The chain recombines TRBV20-1 with TRBJ2-5; 8 bases match TRBD2. This CDR3 has 12 amino acids. Per the germline V gene, CDR1 is DFQATT and CDR2 is SNEGSKA (reference sequence). V trimming: 5 bases; J trimming: 4 bases; junction bases outside the gene matches: 3. In DNA form, the CDR3 reads TGCAGTGCTTTACTAGCGGTAGAGACCCAGTACTTC. Amino acids: CSALLAVETQYF.

This clonotype occurred many times. One end of the junction fails to match germline, which may point to a read error. The chain combines TRBV14 with TRBJ2-7; 12 bases align to TRBD2. Germline V gene sequence: CDR1 SGHDN, CDR2 FVKESK. The CDR3 spans 14 residues. The CDR3 reads CASSQGLAGGLKDF. In nucleotides, the CDR3 is TGTGCCAGCAGCCAAGGGCTAGCGGGAGGGCTTAAGGACTTC.

There are many counts of this clonotype. The V call is TRBV7-8, the J call TRBJ2-7; D call uncertain. V lost 0 bases to trimming and J lost 6 bases, with 21 bases between them. CDR1 and CDR2 from the germline V gene are SGHVS and FQNEAQ. The CDR3 consists of 17 residues. The CDR3 sequence: CASSLASVTWKRSEQYF. CDR3 DNA: TGTGCCAGCAGCTTAGCGTCTGTTACCTGGAAAAGGTCCGAGCAGTACTTC.

This clonotype was detected only a few times. The V call is TRBV2, the J call TRBJ1-1; tentative D call: TRBD1 (5 bases). The V gene lost 6 bases and the J gene lost 0 bases, with 11 bases spanning the gap. The CDR3 totals 14 residues. CDR1 and CDR2 (germline): SNHLY, FYNNEI. The CDR3 is CASREGTVNTEAFF. CDR3 DNA: TGTGCCAGCAGGGAGGGGACGGTGAACACTGAAGCTTTCTTT.

The genes are TRBV20-1 and TRBJ1-2; 7 bases line up with TRBD1. This CDR3 region has 14 residues. Germline CDR1 and CDR2: DFQATT and SNEGSKA (reference sequence). Germline trimming cut 6 bases from V and 1 base from J; bases unmatched to any gene: 8. Here the CDR3 DNA reads TGCAGTGCCGCGACGGGGACAGATAACTATGGCTACACCTTC. Protein: CSAATGTDNYGYTF.